The 29 T cell receptor beta chains presented below share a single source sample, sequenced in a study of siplizumab effects on memory and regulatory T cells (dated by TCRdb to the late 2010s). Library preparation employed the immunoSEQ multiplex PCR assay. TCRdb's version of the immuneACCESS table is confined to in-frame rearrangements and falls short of the full clone set. An unresolved V gene accounts for under half of the shortfall where checked; the remainder is of unknown origin. For this sample the table gives approximately 48,000 clones, of which about 93% were detected only once. Roughly 15% of the sample is taken by the ten largest. The sequencing sample was made of CD8+ T cells sorted from blood. These receptors all come from a human donor in good health.

The genes are TRBV28 and TRBJ1-1; maybe TRBD1 (5 bases). Germline V CDR1 and CDR2: MDHEN, SYDVKM. CDR3 length: 13 residues. Trimming took 5 bases from V and 3 from J, leaving 10 bases between them. Here the CDR3 DNA reads TGTGCCAGCAGTGACAGCTTTTACACTGAAGCTTTCTTT. Translated, it gives CASSDSFYTEAFF.

The chain carries TRBV27 and TRBJ2-7, with 7 bases identical to TRBD2. Germline V CDR1 and CDR2: MNHEY, SMNVEV (reference sequence). The CDR3 runs to 14 residues. Losses at the gene ends were 5 bases for V and 4 bases for J; bases not matched to a gene: 8. This chain's CDR3 is CASSPASGNYEQYF. Written as DNA, the CDR3 is TGTGCCAGCAGTCCGGCTAGCGGAAATTACGAGCAGTACTTC.

This clone was detected only a few times. The chain uses TRBV20-1 and TRBJ1-1; D is undetermined. Germline CDR1 and CDR2: DFQATT and SNEGSKA (reference sequence). V lost 6 bases and J lost 1, with 6 bases in between. This CDR3 has 11 residues. CDR3 nucleotides: TGCAGTGCGTACACGAACACTGAAGCTTTCTTT. It encodes CSAYTNTEAFF.

The chain recombines TRBV27 with TRBJ2-7; D is uncertain. This CDR3 has 11 residues. The germline CDR1 and CDR2 sequences are MNHEY and SMNVEV (reference sequence). V was pared by 4 bases and J by 6 bases, with 7 bases between. The CDR3 coding sequence is TGTGCCAGCAGTTCAGGTCTCGAGCAGTACTTC. The encoded protein is CASSSGLEQYF.

V usage is TRBV7-3 and J usage is TRBJ1-1; TRBD1 is a possible D gene (6 bases). V was shortened by 4 bases and J by 3 bases, with 9 bases between the two germline ends. The CDR3 is 13 amino acids. Germline V gene data show CDR1 as SGHTA and CDR2 as FQGTGA. CDR3 coding DNA: TGTGCCAGCAGCTCCGCAGGGGACACTGAAGCTTTCTTT. Translating gives CASSSAGDTEAFF.

The DNA of the CDR3 is TGTGCCAGCAGTTCCACAGATACGCAGTATTTT. Protein product: CASSSTDTQYF. The rearrangement joins TRBV27 to TRBJ2-3; D remains unclear. This CDR3 contains 11 residues. Germline V gene data show CDR1 as MNHEY and CDR2 as SMNVEV (reference sequence). V dropped 4 bases and J dropped 2 bases, with 1 base sitting between them.

The chain is built from TRBV9 and TRBJ2-5; D is undetermined. The CDR3 consists of 14 residues. Germline loops: CDR1 SGDLS, CDR2 YYNGEE. The V end was cut by 7 bases, the J end by 5 bases, with 18 bases between. The CDR3 bases are TGTGCCAGCGCAGAGGCCTCCCTTGTGGAGACCCAGTACTTC. It specifies CASAEASLVETQYF. Variable domain in full (rest from reference TRBV9 and TRBJ2-5): DSGVTQTPKHLITATGQRVTLRCSPRSGDLSVYWYQQSLDQGLQFLIQYYNGEERAKGNILERFSAQQFPDLHSELNLSSLELGDSALYFCASAEASLVETQYFGPGTRLLVL.

This chain links TRBV10-1 with TRBJ2-7; no definite D call. V lost 0 bases and J lost 2, with 5 bases in between. The CDR3 is 13 residues long. Looked up from germline, CDR1 is WNHNN and CDR2 is SYGVQD (reference sequence). The CDR3 here is CASSESITYEQYF. The CDR3 nucleotides are TGCGCCAGCAGTGAGTCGATTACCTACGAGCAGTACTTC.

The rearrangement uses TRBV28 and TRBJ2-5, with a tentative D call TRBD1 (5 bases). The germline CDR1 and CDR2 sequences are MDHEN and SYDVKM. This CDR3 is 14 amino acids long. The germline V and J ends were trimmed by 10 bases and 5 bases, with 20 bases remaining between them. Here the CDR3 DNA reads TGTGCCATCCTTCCATCTTCAGGGCTCGAGACCCAGTACTTC. It translates to CAILPSSGLETQYF.

J is TRBJ2-1 and V is TRBV27; tentatively, D is TRBD2 (6 bases). The V end was cut by 5 bases, the J end by 5 bases, with 13 bases between. Germline CDR1 reads MNHEY; CDR2 reads SMNVEV (reference sequence). The CDR3 is made up of 14 amino acids. The CDR3: CASSVGTPHNEQFF. The DNA of the CDR3 is TGTGCCAGCAGTGTCGGGACTCCACACAATGAGCAGTTCTTC.

This clone was seen just once. J is TRBJ2-7 and V is TRBV7-8; TRBD2 might be the D (6 bases). The CDR3 totals 18 residues. V lost 1 base and J 0 bases, leaving 19 bases between the germline ends. Germline CDR1 SGHVS, CDR2 FQNEAQ. The CDR3 DNA is TGTGCCAGCAGCTTAGAGGGACTGGACGTACAAAACTCCTACGAGCAGTACTTC. Translated: CASSLEGLDVQNSYEQYF.

The chain uses TRBV6-4 and TRBJ1-2, with D unclear. The length of the CDR3 is 14 residues. V lost 5 bases to trimming and J lost 5 bases, with 15 bases between them. Germline V gives CDR1 MRHNA, CDR2 SNTAGT. The CDR3 DNA reads TGTGCCAGCAGTCCAACAACCGTCGGATATGGCTACACCTTC. As protein: CASSPTTVGYGYTF.

This chain links TRBV5-1 with TRBJ1-1; D unclear. Germline lookup yields CDR1 SGHRS and CDR2 YFSETQ. This CDR3 is built from 14 residues. Trimming took off 2 bases at V and 4 bases at J, with 12 bases between the two ends. The CDR3 loop reads CASSFTQESTEAFF. In nucleotides, the CDR3 is TGCGCCAGCAGCTTTACCCAAGAGAGCACTGAAGCTTTCTTT.

This clone came up once. The chain employs TRBV27 and TRBJ2-7, with D perhaps matching TRBD1 (5 bases). Germline V gives CDR1 MNHEY, CDR2 SMNVEV (reference sequence). The V end lost 0 bases, the J end lost 2 bases, and 5 bases lay between the germline ends. The CDR3 has 13 amino acids. The CDR3 coding sequence is TGTGCCAGCAGTTTATCGACAGCCTACGAGCAGTACTTC. As protein: CASSLSTAYEQYF.

The genes are TRBV9 and TRBJ1-2; tentative D call: TRBD1 (5 bases). V lost 3 bases to trimming and J lost 5 bases, with 11 bases between them. The CDR3 is 13 amino acids. CDR1 and CDR2 (germline): SGDLS, YYNGEE. CDR3 protein: CASSEGHSYGYTF. DNA of the CDR3: TGTGCCAGCAGCGAAGGACACTCTTATGGCTACACCTTC.

The chain joins TRBV15 to TRBJ1-5; unclear D gene. Germline V gene sequence: CDR1 LNHNV, CDR2 YYDKDF (reference sequence). The CDR3 sequence is 14 residues long. The V end was cut by 3 bases, the J end by 0 bases, with 6 bases between. CDR3 protein: CATSRPGSNQPQHF. The DNA for the CDR3 is TGTGCCACCAGCAGGCCCGGTAGCAATCAGCCCCAGCATTTT.

V gene TRBV27 combines with J gene TRBJ2-3; D perhaps matches TRBD1 (6 bases). This CDR3 has 12 residues. V was clipped by 11 bases and J by 4 bases, with 13 bases between them. Germline CDR1 reads MNHEY; CDR2 reads SMNVEV (reference sequence). The CDR3 loop reads CAVQGYADTQYF. The CDR3 DNA sequence: TGTGCCGTACAGGGATATGCAGATACGCAGTATTTT.

This clone was seen only once. The chain is built from TRBV5-1 and TRBJ2-7, with 7 bases that match TRBD2. This CDR3 spans 14 amino acids. Trimming removed 1 base from V and 3 bases from J; junction bases left unmatched: 4. The germline V gene has CDR1 SGHRS and CDR2 YFSETQ. The DNA of the CDR3 is TGCGCCAGCAGCTTGTGGGGACTAAGCTACGAGCAGTACTTC. The encoded protein is CASSLWGLSYEQYF.

The rearrangement uses TRBV28 and TRBJ1-1; the D is unclear. CDR1 and CDR2 from the germline V gene are MDHEN and SYDVKM. This CDR3 is built from 10 residues. V was shortened by 2 bases and J by 12 bases, with 7 bases between the two germline ends. The CDR3 loop is CASSLTTTFF. CDR3 in DNA: TGTGCCAGCAGTTTAACAACAACTTTCTTT.

The rearrangement links TRBV27 to TRBJ1-5, with D possibly TRBD1 on 6 matching bases. The CDR3 consists of 19 residues. Looked up from germline, CDR1 is MNHEY and CDR2 is SMNVEV (reference sequence). V was clipped by 1 base and J by 2 bases, with 21 bases between them. The CDR3 protein is CASSLWGRQGIVRNQPQHF. In DNA, the CDR3 is TGTGCCAGCAGTTTATGGGGGAGGCAGGGGATCGTTCGCAATCAGCCCCAGCATTTT.

The J gene is TRBJ2-2, the V gene TRBV6-6; 11 nucleotides agree with TRBD2. CDR1 MNHNY and CDR2 SVGAGI come from the germline V gene (reference sequence). This CDR3 contains 15 residues. J gave up 1 base and V 6 bases, and 1 base lay outside the gene matches. CDR3 in amino acids: CASSGLAGNTGELFF. CDR3 DNA: TGTGCCAGCAGCGGACTAGCGGGGAACACCGGGGAGCTGTTTTTT.

This clone was seen a single time. The V and J genes are TRBV11-2 and TRBJ1-1; D is uncertain. The CDR3 spans 19 residues. Germline V gene sequence: CDR1 SGHAT, CDR2 FQNNGV. V was shortened by 3 bases and J by 3 bases, with 26 bases between the two germline ends. The CDR3 region has the DNA TGTGCCAGCAGCTTTACCCAACACGACCAAGAGAACGGGGACACTGAAGCTTTCTTT. This encodes CASSFTQHDQENGDTEAFF.

V is TRBV19 and J is TRBJ2-7; TRBD1 is a possible D gene (6 bases). Trimming took off 5 bases at V and 3 bases at J, with 11 bases between the two ends. Germline V gives CDR1 LNHDA, CDR2 SQIVND (reference sequence). The CDR3 runs to 13 residues. The CDR3 DNA sequence: TGTGCCAGTAGTGCAGGACAGAACTACGAGCAGTACTTC. The encoded protein is CASSAGQNYEQYF.

V usage is TRBV2 and J usage is TRBJ2-2; no clear D. V was pared by 3 bases and J by 10 bases, with 9 bases between. The CDR3 is 12 amino acids. Germline CDR1 reads SNHLY; CDR2 reads FYNNEI. The CDR3 coding sequence is TGTGCCAGCAGTGAGTCCCCCCTGGAGCTGTTTTTT. The encoded protein is CASSESPLELFF.

This chain links TRBV4-1 with TRBJ2-7; D is ambiguous. This CDR3 contains 16 residues. V dropped 2 bases and J dropped 7 bases, with 21 bases sitting between them. The germline V gene has CDR1 MGHRA and CDR2 YSYEKL. The CDR3: CASSQTATDPPTEQYF. CDR3 DNA: TGCGCCAGCAGCCAAACGGCTACGGATCCTCCTACAGAGCAGTACTTC.

The rearrangement links TRBV19 to TRBJ1-2, with D unresolved. From germline, CDR1 is LNHDA and CDR2 SQIVND (reference sequence). V was cut by 5 bases and J by 5 bases, with 15 bases left in between. This CDR3 is built from 14 residues. CDR3 nucleotides: TGTGCCAGTAGTGGACCCTCCACCCAGTATGGCTACACCTTC. It translates to CASSGPSTQYGYTF.

This clone was recorded once. V and J are TRBV2 and TRBJ2-1; 7 bases fit TRBD1. The CDR3 covers 15 residues. The J segment lost 2 bases and the V segment lost 3 bases, leaving 4 bases of the junction unmatched. Germline lookup yields CDR1 SNHLY and CDR2 FYNNEI. As DNA, the CDR3 is TGTGCCAGCAGTGAGGGGACAGTTACCTACAATGAGCAGTTCTTC. It codes for CASSEGTVTYNEQFF.

The chain combines TRBV15 with TRBJ2-7; the match to TRBD1 covers 9 bases. The CDR3 is 17 residues long. V shed 3 bases and J 0 bases; nucleotides not matched to a gene: 9. Germline CDR1 LNHNV, CDR2 YYDKDF (reference sequence). DNA for the CDR3: TGTGCCACCAGCAGTACCACAGGGGGCCTGAGCTCCTACGAGCAGTACTTC. Translated, it gives CATSSTTGGLSSYEQYF.

The chain uses TRBV5-1 and TRBJ2-1, with D perhaps TRBD2 (5 bases). V was clipped by 0 bases and J by 0 bases, with 7 bases between them. Germline values: CDR1 SGHRS, CDR2 YFSETQ. The CDR3 runs to 15 residues. CDR3 amino acids: CASSLGESSYNEQFF. The CDR3 DNA sequence: TGCGCCAGCAGCTTGGGGGAGAGCTCCTACAATGAGCAGTTCTTC.